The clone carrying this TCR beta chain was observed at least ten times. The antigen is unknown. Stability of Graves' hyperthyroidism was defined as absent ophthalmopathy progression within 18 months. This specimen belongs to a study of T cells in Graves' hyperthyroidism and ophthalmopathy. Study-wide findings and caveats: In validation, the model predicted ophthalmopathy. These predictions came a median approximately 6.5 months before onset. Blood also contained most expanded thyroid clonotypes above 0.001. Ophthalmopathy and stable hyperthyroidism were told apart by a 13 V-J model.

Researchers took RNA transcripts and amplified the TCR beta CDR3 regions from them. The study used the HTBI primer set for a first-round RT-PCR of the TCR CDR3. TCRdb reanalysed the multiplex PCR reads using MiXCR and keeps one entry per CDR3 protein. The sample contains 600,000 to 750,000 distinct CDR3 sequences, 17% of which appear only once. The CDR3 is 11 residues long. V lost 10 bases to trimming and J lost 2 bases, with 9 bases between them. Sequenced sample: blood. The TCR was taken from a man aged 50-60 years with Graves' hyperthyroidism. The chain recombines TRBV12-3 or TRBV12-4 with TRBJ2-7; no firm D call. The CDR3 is CAITETYEQYF. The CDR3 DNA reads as TGTGCCATCACGGAGACCTACGAGCAGTACTTC.